This TCR beta chain was identified in a study of molecular identifiers for immune sequencing clone quantification. This clonotype was seen repeatedly, ten times or more. Its antigen is not identified. Broader study findings: For effector cells, clones above 20 RNA copies held over 97% of molecules; for naive cells, under 1%.

As previously described, bulk TCR libraries were made using listed TCR primers. TCRdb used MiXCR to reprocess the PCR reads, holding one entry per CDR3 protein. Here the sample spans under 800,000 distinct CDR3 sequences, less than 30% being singletons. Construction of naive CD8 libraries employed roughly 20,000 to 1,000,000 sorted cells together with 10%, 30% or 50% RNA. Sorting was used to obtain naive CD8 T cells (CD8+CD4-CCR7+CD45RA+). V was trimmed by 1 base and J by 2 bases, leaving 13 bases between them. In germline, CDR1 is SQVTM, CDR2 ANQGSEA. CDR3 size: 15 residues. Sequences were obtained from naive CD8+ T cells from blood, with Jurkat cell RNA spiked in. Subset of the sample: FACS-sorted CD8+CD4-CCR7+CD45RA+ naive T cells. The source of this sequence is a human donor in good health. Some libraries in this study had Jurkat cell RNA spiked in. The chain is built from TRBV29-1 and TRBJ2-3; either TRBD1 or TRBD2 may supply D (6 bases each). The DNA for the CDR3 is TGCAGCGTTGAAGTAGGAGGGGGGCTCACAGATACGCAGTATTTT. Its protein product is CSVEVGGGLTDTQYF.